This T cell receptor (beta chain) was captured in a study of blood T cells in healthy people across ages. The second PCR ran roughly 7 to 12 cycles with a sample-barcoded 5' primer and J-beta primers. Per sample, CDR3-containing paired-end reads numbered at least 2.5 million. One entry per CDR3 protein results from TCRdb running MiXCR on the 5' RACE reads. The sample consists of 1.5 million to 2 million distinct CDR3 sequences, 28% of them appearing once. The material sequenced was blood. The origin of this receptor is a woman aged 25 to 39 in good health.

CDR3 residues: CASSQPPYNEQFF. The DNA of the CDR3 is TGTGCCAGCAGCCAACCACCCTACAATGAGCAGTTCTTC. The chain uses TRBV7-2 and TRBJ2-1, with no clear D. The germline V gene has CDR1 SGHTA and CDR2 FQGNSA. Trimming took off 5 bases at V and 2 bases at J, with 7 bases between the two ends. The CDR3 consists of 13 residues.